Below are 27 T cell receptor beta chains sequenced from a single sample in a study of OX40 agonist ivuxolimab in advanced cancers. The method was immunoSEQ multiplex PCR; TCRdb's version includes in-frame clones alone and lacks a portion of them. The table includes about 79,000 clones, roughly 94% detected once. Material: CD4+ or CD8+ T cells sorted from blood, obtained in a trial of the OX40 agonist ivuxolimab. The receptors derive from an adult with an advanced solid tumor such as melanoma, head and neck, liver or kidney cancer.

The chain is built from TRBV19 and TRBJ1-3; D gene ambiguous. The CDR3 has 14 residues. Trimming pared 2 bases from V and 0 bases from J, leaving 5 bases between. Germline V gives CDR1 LNHDA, CDR2 SQIVND (reference sequence). The chain's CDR3 is CASSISGSGNTIYF. The DNA for the CDR3 is TGTGCCAGTAGTATATCCGGCTCTGGAAACACCATATATTTT.

The chain recombines TRBV7-9 with TRBJ1-2; tentative D call: TRBD1 (6 bases). The ends were cut back, 5 bases at V and 5 bases at J, with 9 bases in the middle. Germline CDR1 reads SEHNR; CDR2 reads FQNEAQ (reference sequence). There are 12 residues in the CDR3. CDR3 sequence: CASSPTGYGYTF. DNA for the CDR3: TGTGCCAGCAGCCCAACAGGGTATGGCTACACCTTC.

The chain carries TRBV4-1 and TRBJ1-5; D uncertain. CDR3 size: 15 residues. V was clipped by 4 bases and J by 11 bases, with 21 bases between them. Germline CDR1 MGHRA, CDR2 YSYEKL. CDR3 nucleotide sequence: TGCGCCAGCAGCCGTTTTATTGAAGGCCGTCGGGCCCAGCATTTT. This encodes CASSRFIEGRRAQHF.

This clone was counted once. The chain recombines TRBV25-1 with TRBJ1-1; the D is unclear. The CDR3 spans 13 residues. V was clipped by 10 bases and J by 0 bases, with 12 bases between them. Germline-derived CDR1 and CDR2 are MGHDK and SYGVNS. CDR3 coding DNA: TGTGCCACCCGGCCGGGAATGAACACTGAAGCTTTCTTT. This gives the protein CATRPGMNTEAFF.

In this sample, this clone turned up once. The chain carries TRBV7-9 and TRBJ2-1; D perhaps matches TRBD1 (5 bases). The V end lost 1 base, the J end lost 10 bases, and 11 bases lay between the germline ends. Germline CDR1 SEHNR, CDR2 FQNEAQ (reference sequence). This CDR3 has 13 amino acids. The CDR3 DNA reads TGTGCCAGCAGCTTAGGGGGCGGCCTCGAGCAGTTCTTC. As protein: CASSLGGGLEQFF.

V and J are TRBV19 and TRBJ1-1; D uncertain. V was clipped by 6 bases and J by 4 bases, with 12 bases between them. The CDR3 is 13 residues long. CDR1 LNHDA and CDR2 SQIVND come from the germline V gene (reference sequence). CDR3 protein: CASSQRALTEAFF. DNA of the CDR3: TGTGCCAGTAGCCAGAGGGCTCTCACTGAAGCTTTCTTT.

The CDR3 DNA follows: TGTGCCAGCGGACGAAATTCCCAGAACACTGAAGCTTTCTTT. Translating gives CASGRNSQNTEAFF. The V gene is TRBV11-2, the J gene TRBJ1-1; D remains unclear. From germline, CDR1 is SGHAT and CDR2 FQNNGV. Trimming stripped 8 bases from V and 1 base from J, with 14 bases between. This CDR3 has 14 amino acids.

On this clone: Other DNA variants within this sample encode the same CDR3. V and J are TRBV7-6 and TRBJ1-3, with 8 bases matching TRBD1. Germline trimming cut 5 bases from V and 2 bases from J; bases unmatched to any gene: 5. The length of the CDR3 is 15 residues. Germline-derived CDR1 and CDR2 are SGHVS and FNYEAQ. CDR3 residues: CASSLGQGAGNTIYF. CDR3 bases: TGTGCCAGCAGCCTAGGACAGGGAGCTGGAAACACCATATATTTT. The full variable domain, rest sourced from reference TRBV7-6 and TRBJ1-3, is GAGVSQSPRYKVTKRGQDVALRCDPISGHVSLYWYRQALGQGPEFLTYFNYEAQQDKSGLPNDRFSAERPEGSISTLTIQRTEQRDSAMYRCASSLGQGAGNTIYFGEGSWLTVV.

The rearrangement joins TRBV21-1 to TRBJ2-7; the D segment call TRBD2 is taken from the table without a DNA check. TRBV21-1 is shown as a pseudogene. There are 12 residues in the CDR3. The chain's CDR3 is CASSKLPGEQYF. In nucleotides, the CDR3 is TGTGCCAGCAGCAAACTTCCGGGGGAGCAGTACTTC.

The chain is built from TRBV27 and TRBJ1-4, with D uncertain. Trimming took off 6 bases at V and 2 bases at J, with 4 bases between the two ends. The CDR3 is made up of 12 amino acids. Germline V CDR1 and CDR2: MNHEY, SMNVEV (reference sequence). The CDR3 DNA sequence: TGTGCCAGCAGCCCGACTAATGAAAAACTGTTTTTT. It encodes CASSPTNEKLFF. The whole variable domain, remainder taken from reference TRBV27 and TRBJ1-4, is EAQVTQNPRYLITVTGKKLTVTCSQNMNHEYMSWYRQDPGLGLRQIYYSMNVEVTDKGDVPEGYKVSRKEKRNFPLILESPSPNQTSLYFCASSPTNEKLFFGSGTQLSVL.

The chain is built from TRBV19 and TRBJ1-4; tentative D call: TRBD1 (6 bases). Looked up from germline, CDR1 is LNHDA and CDR2 is SQIVND (reference sequence). CDR3 length: 15 amino acids. Trimming took off 6 bases at V and 8 bases at J, with 19 bases between the two ends. The CDR3 protein is CASSATGTPGEKLFF. In DNA form, the CDR3 reads TGTGCCAGTAGCGCAACCGGGACACCGGGGGAAAAACTGTTTTTT.

V and J are TRBV5-4 and TRBJ2-4; tentatively, D is TRBD2 (5 bases). Germline V gene data show CDR1 as SGHNT and CDR2 as YYREEE (reference sequence). The CDR3 loop spans 16 amino acids. V lost 2 bases to trimming and J lost 8 bases, with 20 bases between them. The CDR3: CASSFVPGLLADIQYF. CDR3 in DNA: TGTGCCAGCAGCTTTGTCCCAGGACTCTTGGCTGACATTCAGTACTTC.

This rearrangement joins TRBV9 to TRBJ2-2, with 9 positions matching TRBD2. V shed 0 bases and J 0 bases; nucleotides not matched to a gene: 6. Germline loops: CDR1 SGDLS, CDR2 YYNGEE. The CDR3 is made up of 18 amino acids. The CDR3 DNA reads TGTGCCAGCAGCGTAGGTAATAGCGGGAGACCGAACACCGGGGAGCTGTTTTTT. Protein: CASSVGNSGRPNTGELFF.

The rearrangement links TRBV27 to TRBJ2-1, with D tentatively TRBD1 (6 bases). Germline assignment: CDR1 MNHEY and CDR2 SMNVEV (reference sequence). Trimming cost V 4 bases and J 14 bases, with 12 bases left between them. The CDR3 has 11 residues. CDR3 residues: CASSSTGIKFF. DNA of the CDR3: TGTGCCAGCAGTTCCACAGGGATTAAGTTCTTC.

The chain carries TRBV28 and TRBJ2-5; D possibly corresponds to TRBD1 (6 bases). CDR1 MDHEN and CDR2 SYDVKM come from the germline V gene. This CDR3 is 13 amino acids long. V lost 5 bases, J lost 5 bases, and 12 bases lay in between. The CDR3 nucleotides are TGTGCCAGCAGTCGTCTGGACAGTGAGACCCAGTACTTC. It encodes CASSRLDSETQYF.

This chain joins TRBV2 and TRBJ2-7; D unclear. Trimming took off 2 bases at V and 2 bases at J, with 10 bases between the two ends. The CDR3 is 14 amino acids. Germline assignment: CDR1 SNHLY and CDR2 FYNNEI. The CDR3, as DNA: TGTGCCAGCAGTGAATGGGAATCCCCCTACGAGCAGTACTTC. Encoded protein: CASSEWESPYEQYF.

CDR3 in amino acids: CASTRSPGLIADTQYF. In DNA, the CDR3 is TGTGCCAGCACCAGAAGCCCGGGACTCATAGCAGATACGCAGTATTTT. The chain recombines TRBV7-8 with TRBJ2-3; D perhaps matches TRBD2 (6 bases). The CDR3 spans 16 residues. V was cut by 7 bases and J by 4 bases, with 21 bases left in between. CDR1 is SGHVS, CDR2 FQNEAQ, per germline.

The chain joins TRBV5-8 to TRBJ2-3, with 11 bases identical to TRBD2. Germline V gene data show CDR1 as SGHTS and CDR2 as YDEGEE. With V trimmed by 5 bases and J by 0 bases, 11 bases remained unmatched. CDR3 size: 18 residues. As DNA, the CDR3 is TGTGCCAGCAGAAGGACGACTAGCGGGATTCAAAGCACAGATACGCAGTATTTT. Translated, it gives CASRRTTSGIQSTDTQYF.

This chain uses TRBV5-1 with TRBJ2-1, with D hard to call. Germline assignment: CDR1 SGHRS and CDR2 YFSETQ. The V end lost 5 bases, the J end lost 6 bases, and 9 bases lay between the germline ends. The CDR3 sequence is 12 residues long. The DNA for the CDR3 is TGCGCCAGCAGAGTTACAAGCAATGAGCAGTTCTTC. Translated: CASRVTSNEQFF.

The rearrangement joins TRBV9 to TRBJ2-7; 11 nucleotides align to TRBD1. Germline V gene lookup returns CDR1 SGDLS and CDR2 YYNGEE. The CDR3 runs 16 residues. Trimming cost V 0 bases and J 4 bases; bases outside gene matches: 6. CDR3 in DNA: TGTGCCAGCAGCGTAGCTGAGGACAGGGGGCAATACGAGCAGTACTTC. Amino acid sequence: CASSVAEDRGQYEQYF.

The gene calls are TRBV9 and TRBJ1-3, with D unclear. Per the germline V gene, CDR1 is SGDLS and CDR2 is YYNGEE. The CDR3 has 14 residues. With 0 bases removed from V and 2 bases from J, the gap between germline ends came to 6 bases. In nucleotides, the CDR3 is TGTGCCAGCAGCGTAGGTAGGGCTGGAAACACCATATATTTT. This translates into CASSVGRAGNTIYF. The complete variable domain, with remaining parts taken from reference TRBV9 and TRBJ1-3, reads DSGVTQTPKHLITATGQRVTLRCSPRSGDLSVYWYQQSLDQGLQFLIQYYNGEERAKGNILERFSAQQFPDLHSELNLSSLELGDSALYFCASSVGRAGNTIYFGEGSWLTVV.

The gene calls are TRBV6-5 and TRBJ1-5, with TRBD1 matching over 7 bases. The CDR3 runs 15 residues. Germline V CDR1 and CDR2: MNHEY, SVGAGI. V lost 2 bases, J lost 1 base, and 2 bases stayed unmatched. CDR3 residues: CASSYAGQSNQPQHF. Written as DNA, the CDR3 is TGTGCCAGCAGTTACGCGGGACAGAGCAATCAGCCCCAGCATTTT.

The chain employs TRBV6-4 and TRBJ1-6; 8 bases are a match to TRBD1. There are 16 residues in the CDR3. Germline V gives CDR1 MRHNA, CDR2 SNTAGT. V lost 0 bases, J lost 7 bases, and 5 bases stayed unmatched. The chain's CDR3 is CASSDSGGQENSPLHF. The CDR3 DNA sequence: TGTGCCAGCAGTGACTCTGGGGGACAGGAGAATTCACCCCTCCACTTT.

Points on this clone: Without the conserved terminal phenylalanine or tryptophan, this CDR3 likely stems from a read error. The DNA is left out, because the CDR3 cannot be placed on it with certainty; the CDR3 is given as TCRdb lists it. The J gene is TRBJ1-4, the V gene TRBV9. The CDR3 spans 13 amino acids, including both terminal residues. CDR1 SGDLS and CDR2 YYNGEE come from the germline V gene. The CDR3 sequence: CASSVPGQLRLFI.

This sequence joins TRBV6-1 and TRBJ2-7; possibly TRBD2 for D (5 bases). This CDR3 region has 13 residues. Germline-derived CDR1 and CDR2 are MNHNS and SASEGT. The V end lost 6 bases, the J end lost 2 bases, and 11 bases lay between the germline ends. CDR3 in amino acids: CASSPDGAYEQYF. In nucleotides, the CDR3 is TGTGCCAGCAGCCCGGACGGGGCCTACGAGCAGTACTTC.

This clone has a handful of counts. CDR3 residues: CAWSDGYSNQPQHF. In nucleotides, the CDR3 is TGTGCCTGGAGTGACGGGTATAGCAATCAGCCCCAGCATTTT. The rearrangement joins TRBV30 to TRBJ1-5, with no clear D. CDR3 length: 14 amino acids. Germline CDR1 is GTSNPN and CDR2 is SVGIG (reference sequence). Trimming cost V 1 base and J 0 bases, with 7 bases left between them. Using reference TRBV30 and TRBJ1-5 for the parts outside the CDR3, the full variable domain is SQTIHQWPATLVQPVGSPLSLECTVEGTSNPNLYWYRQAAGRGLQLLFYSVGIGQISSEVPQNLSASRPQDRQFILSSKKLLLSDSGFYLCAWSDGYSNQPQHFGDGTRLSIL.

The J gene is TRBJ2-7, the V gene TRBV28, with TRBD2 matching over 8 bases. Per the germline V gene, CDR1 is MDHEN and CDR2 is SYDVKM. The CDR3 loop spans 17 amino acids. Trimming cost V 5 bases and J 0 bases; bases outside gene matches: 12. The CDR3 region has the DNA TGTGCCAGCAGTCTAAGTTTGCGGGGGGCTGACTCCTACGAGCAGTACTTC. Protein: CASSLSLRGADSYEQYF.